This record concerns one T cell receptor beta chain sequence. Terminally differentiated effector memory CD45RA+ cells were excluded by CCR7 positive selection of CD45RO-negative cells. The data stem from a study of shared clonotypes between healthy human individuals. Libraries were prepared by immunoSEQ multiplex PCR; TCRdb keeps only in-frame clonotypes and omits some of them. The repertoire includes around 1.9 million clones, 93% of them detected once, and about 1.7% sits in the top ten. V trimming: 6 bases; J trimming: 4 bases; junction bases outside the gene matches: 8. Germline CDR1 reads SGHTA; CDR2 reads FQGTGA. This CDR3 has 16 amino acids.

This sequence was found in a man between 18 and 29 years old in good health. Some clones in this sample may be carry-over from other donors' samples. The sample comprised naive CD8+ T cells from PBMCs. This chain connects TRBV7-3 to TRBJ2-3; 12 nucleotides match TRBD1. CDR3 region: CASRSGTGGVADTQYF. CDR3 DNA sequence: TGTGCCAGCAGATCAGGGACAGGGGGCGTAGCAGATACGCAGTATTTT.